The 15 T cell receptor beta chains reported below all come from one sample, sequenced in a study of blood T cell repertoires in COVID-19. Clones were read by immunoSEQ multiplex PCR, and TCRdb kept only the in-frame ones, dropping some. Among 65,000 to 90,000 clones listed, roughly 80% were seen once. Source material: peripheral blood. These receptors were taken from a woman aged 60 to 75 with acute or convalescent COVID-19.

V is TRBV5-1 and J is TRBJ1-5; a weak D match, TRBD1 (5 bases). Germline-derived CDR1 and CDR2 are SGHRS and YFSETQ. Trimming left V 3 bases short and J 5 bases short, with 9 bases between. There are 13 residues in the CDR3. The CDR3 coding sequence is TGCGCCAGCAGCTCCGCGACAGATCAGCCCCAGCATTTT. Translated: CASSSATDQPQHF.

This clone turned up a few times. The chain combines TRBV29-1 with TRBJ1-5; 7 bases map to TRBD1. The germline CDR1 and CDR2 sequences are SQVTM and ANQGSEA. V trimming: 7 bases; J trimming: 7 bases; junction bases outside the gene matches: 7. The CDR3 contains 12 residues. The CDR3 here is CSAVTGDQPQHF. The CDR3 DNA follows: TGCAGCGCCGTCACAGGGGACCAGCCCCAGCATTTT.

CDR3 sequence reads: CASSLEGNGYTF. As DNA, the CDR3 is TGTGCCAGCAGTTTAGAGGGGAATGGCTACACCTTC. V is TRBV12-3 or TRBV12-4 and J is TRBJ1-2, with D maybe TRBD1 (5 bases). Trimming took 1 base from V and 6 from J, leaving 6 bases between them. This CDR3 contains 12 residues.

The rearrangement links TRBV15 to TRBJ1-6; no reliable D call. V lost 3 bases, J lost 14 bases, and 11 bases lay in between. CDR1 and CDR2 (germline): LNHNV, YYDKDF (reference sequence). The CDR3 extends over 12 amino acids. CDR3 DNA: TGTGCCACCAGCAGTCGGACTTTATCCCTCCACTTT. Translated: CATSSRTLSLHF.

This chain links TRBV6-5 with TRBJ2-1; perhaps TRBD2 as D (6 bases). V lost 6 bases and J lost 10, with 22 bases in between. The germline V gene encodes CDR1 MNHEY and CDR2 SVGAGI. This CDR3 region has 15 residues. The CDR3, as DNA: TGTGCCAGCAGCTACACGCGGGACTCGCGGGGAGAGCAGTTCTTC. This codes for CASSYTRDSRGEQFF.

The chain combines TRBV5-5 with TRBJ1-5; the D gene is possibly TRBD1 (6 bases). This CDR3 is built from 15 residues. CDR1 is SGHKS and CDR2 is YYEKEE in the germline V gene (reference sequence). The V end was cut by 5 bases, the J end by 0 bases, with 12 bases between. The DNA of the CDR3 is TGTGCCAGCAGTAAGGACAGTTATAGCAATCAGCCCCAGCATTTT. Encoded protein: CASSKDSYSNQPQHF.

The gene calls are TRBV14 and TRBJ1-6; no clear D gene. V lost 4 bases, J lost 8 bases, and 18 bases lay in between. The CDR3 totals 16 residues. Germline values: CDR1 SGHDN, CDR2 FVKESK. CDR3 loop: CASSPQRAGGYSPLHF. The CDR3, as DNA: TGTGCCAGCAGCCCCCAACGGGCAGGAGGGTATTCACCCCTCCACTTT.

V is TRBV9 and J is TRBJ1-2; 8 bases map to TRBD1. CDR3 size: 13 residues. Germline V gives CDR1 SGDLS, CDR2 YYNGEE. V was clipped by 4 bases and J by 8 bases; unmatched bases: 7. The CDR3 region is CASSRGTGDGYTF. The CDR3 DNA reads TGTGCCAGCAGCAGAGGGACAGGCGACGGCTACACCTTC.

The rearrangement joins TRBV2 to TRBJ1-1; TRBD1 matches 9 bases. The CDR3 is 14 amino acids. CDR1 and CDR2 (germline): SNHLY, FYNNEI. V trimming: 10 bases; J trimming: 1 base; junction bases outside the gene matches: 7. The CDR3 here is CANGGTGQNTEAFF. In DNA form, the CDR3 reads TGTGCCAACGGGGGGACAGGGCAGAACACTGAAGCTTTCTTT.

This CDR3 is CASSDRGYEQYF. The CDR3 bases are TGTGCCAGCAGTGATAGAGGCTACGAGCAGTACTTC. This chain joins TRBV2 and TRBJ2-7; D unresolved. Germline CDR1 is SNHLY and CDR2 is FYNNEI. The CDR3 spans 12 residues. V was trimmed by 3 bases and J by 3 bases, leaving 6 bases between them.

This sequence joins TRBV6-5 and TRBJ1-3, with D tentatively TRBD1 (6 bases). V was clipped by 4 bases and J by 2 bases, with 9 bases between them. Germline CDR1 reads MNHEY; CDR2 reads SVGAGI. The CDR3 length is 14 residues. In DNA, the CDR3 is TGTGCCAGCAGTTCTACAGGGACTGGAAACACCATATATTTT. Protein: CASSSTGTGNTIYF.

The chain joins TRBV29-1 to TRBJ2-1; the D gene is possibly TRBD2 (5 bases). In germline, CDR1 is SQVTM, CDR2 ANQGSEA. V gave up 6 bases and J gave up 8 bases, with 14 bases separating them. The CDR3 contains 12 residues. DNA for the CDR3: TGCAGCGTACGCTCCTTAGCGTATGAGCAGTTCTTC. Its translation: CSVRSLAYEQFF.

V is TRBV3-1 (or the pseudogene TRBV3-2) and J is TRBJ2-7; tentative D call: TRBD2 (6 bases). This CDR3 is 15 amino acids long. Germline V lookup: CDR1 LGHDT, CDR2 YNNKEL (reference sequence). The V end was cut by 1 base, the J end by 2 bases, with 12 bases between. CDR3 DNA: TGTGCCAGCAGCCAAGCGTTGGGGGGACCCTACGAGCAGTACTTC. Protein: CASSQALGGPYEQYF.

V gene TRBV5-6 combines with J gene TRBJ2-2, with 9 bases identical to TRBD1. Germline V gene lookup returns CDR1 SGHDT and CDR2 YYEEEE. This CDR3 comprises 15 residues. Trimming cost V 4 bases and J 7 bases; bases outside gene matches: 8. CDR3 DNA sequence: TGTGCCAGCAGCCCGGCGGGACAGGGTAGCGGGGAGCTGTTTTTT. Its protein is CASSPAGQGSGELFF.

The V call is TRBV19, the J call TRBJ1-4; 9 positions agree with TRBD1. The CDR3 runs to 14 residues. CDR1 is LNHDA and CDR2 is SQIVND in the germline V gene (reference sequence). Trimming at V came to 6 bases and at J to 7 bases, leaving 6 bases not matched to a gene. CDR3 nucleotides: TGTGCCAGTAGCCGCGGGACAGGGACTGAAAAACTGTTTTTT. Translating gives CASSRGTGTEKLFF.